This T cell receptor (beta chain) originates from a study of early T cells in non-severe SARS-CoV-2 infection (dated by TCRdb to the early 2020s). As for the study more broadly: Because TCR sequencing was done on bulk RNA from unsorted whole blood, the alpha and beta chains could not be paired. The investigation overall reported the following: VDJdb matching was skewed toward anti-spike CD8 responses and likely underestimated virus-specific expansions by missing private and CD4 specificities.

As encoded in the germline V gene, CDR1 is MGHDK while CDR2 is SYGVNS. The CDR3 sequence holds 15 residues, the cysteine and phenylalanine included. Of the read, only the CDR3 DNA is kept; its 45 bases are in frame from base 1. V and J are trimmed by 4 bases and 6 bases, and the gene matches miss 8 bases of the junction. The study was a case-control design nested within a healthcare worker cohort in London, UK, with weekly nasopharyngeal swab PCR tests and blood sampling. Healthcare workers were enrolled in the week of the UK lockdown, from 23 to 31 March 2020, and were followed every week for up to roughly 15 weeks. As concerns this clonotype: Its antigen is unknown. No base qualities exist here, and no much larger clone lies one base off it.

The library was made by 5' RACE. The sequencing machine was a NextSeq 500. Unique molecular identifiers were attached to individual cDNA molecules in the TCR library protocol so that sequencing error and PCR bias could be corrected. TCR alpha and beta chains were both sequenced, and the abundances of alpha and beta sequences in each sample were closely correlated with each other. The paper's processing steps were these. Decombinator V4 was used to annotate the V gene, J gene and CDR3 of the TCR sequences. Expanded TCRs were defined as changing significantly between any two time points under a Poisson model with p below 0.0001. Abundances of TCRs were expressed as counts per million after normalisation to the total number of TCRs sequenced in each sample. TRAV1-2 paired with TRAJ12, TRAJ20 or TRAJ33 defined MAIT TCRs, while TRAV10 paired with TRAJ18 defined iNKT TCRs. VDJdb, accessed 1 November 2021, was searched for CMV, EBV and SARS-CoV-2 annotated TCRs, with TCRs annotated for multiple antigens excluded. TCRdb passed the public sequencing reads through fastp at Q25 and MiXCR, retaining productive beta sequences. For every CDR3 protein sequence, its rows merge into one entry that carries the most common genes and DNA. The V and J calls, along with clone size, are taken from TCRdb and not from the paper's own processing. The sample contains around 67,000 distinct CDR3 sequences, approximately 10% of them found a single time. The ten largest make up 5% to 6.5% of the sample.

The V and J segments used are TRBV25-1 and TRBJ1-4; TRBD1 aligns with 7 central bases. Sequencing was carried out using whole blood. This TCR was sampled from an adult who was a healthcare worker with PCR-confirmed SARS-CoV-2 infection or an uninfected control (not recorded which). The nucleotide sequence is given as TGTGCCAGCAGTGCCCCGACAGGGCTTTATGAAAAACTGTTTTTT. This translates into CASSAPTGLYEKLFF.